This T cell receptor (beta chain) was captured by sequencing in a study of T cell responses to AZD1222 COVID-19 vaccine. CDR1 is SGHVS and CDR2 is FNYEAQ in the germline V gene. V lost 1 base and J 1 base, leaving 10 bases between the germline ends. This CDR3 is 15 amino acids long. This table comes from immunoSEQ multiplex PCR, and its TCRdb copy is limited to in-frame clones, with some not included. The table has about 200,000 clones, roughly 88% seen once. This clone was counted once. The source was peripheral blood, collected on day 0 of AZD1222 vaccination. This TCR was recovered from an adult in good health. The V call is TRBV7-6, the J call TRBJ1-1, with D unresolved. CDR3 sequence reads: CASSLEARKNTEAFF. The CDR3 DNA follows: TGTGCCAGCAGCTTAGAGGCCAGAAAGAACACTGAAGCTTTCTTT.